What follows are 7 T cell receptor beta chains derived from one specimen sequenced in a study of human T cells and chemical hapten exposure. Time point: patch test 2, 6 weeks after DPC sensitization. Treatment meaning: therapeutic diphenylcyclopropenone sensitization with weekly scalp DPC. TCRdb re-called the RACE reads through MiXCR, storing one row per CDR3 protein. Here the sample spans some 350,000 distinct CDR3 sequences, 6% to 7% being singletons. The input for sequencing was whole blood, taken in connection with sensitization to the hapten diphenylcyclopropenone (DPC). The receptor source for this set is a woman under 30 with alopecia areata. Some clones in this sample may be carry-over from other donors' samples.

This clonotype came up many times. The gene calls are TRBV2 and TRBJ2-1; perhaps TRBD2 as D (5 bases). V was pared by 6 bases and J by 9 bases, with 18 bases between. The CDR3 has 14 amino acids. CDR1 and CDR2 (germline): SNHLY, FYNNEI. The CDR3 coding sequence is TGTGCCAGCAGAACCGGGGTTCTTTTGGGTGAGCAGTTCTTC. This codes for CASRTGVLLGEQFF.

Worth noting for this clonotype: Being one base from a much bigger clone, this may be a read error. The chain uses TRBV3-1 and TRBJ2-6; D may be TRBD1 or TRBD2 (6 bases each). Germline values: CDR1 LGHDT, CDR2 YNNKEL (reference sequence). This CDR3 has 15 amino acids. CDR3 DNA sequence: TGTGCCAGCAGCAAGGGGGAGGCTGGGTCCAACGTCCTGACTTTC. Protein sequence: CASSKGEAGSNVLTF.

The chain couples TRBV27 to TRBJ1-2, with 8 bases aligning to TRBD1. CDR1 and CDR2 (germline): MNHEY, SMNVEV (reference sequence). V shed 5 bases and J 8 bases; nucleotides not matched to a gene: 7. The CDR3 runs 13 residues. The CDR3 protein is CASSPKDRVGYTF. The CDR3 nucleotides read TGTGCCAGCAGTCCGAAGGACAGGGTCGGCTACACCTTC.

The V and J genes are TRBV9 and TRBJ1-2, with 7 positions matching TRBD1. Trimming at V came to 3 bases and at J to 0 bases, leaving 11 bases not matched to a gene. CDR1 and CDR2 from the germline V gene are SGDLS and YYNGEE. This CDR3 region has 17 residues. CDR3 bases: TGTGCCAGCAGCGCCACAGGGGTCGGAAGAACTAACTATGGCTACACCTTC. This translates into CASSATGVGRTNYGYTF.

This clonotype was detected only a few times. The chain employs TRBV28 and TRBJ1-6, with a possible D match to TRBD1 (5 bases). V lost 3 bases and J lost 5, with 11 bases in between. Germline V lookup: CDR1 MDHEN, CDR2 SYDVKM. This CDR3 is 15 amino acids long. CDR3 region: CASSLGGANNSPLHF. CDR3 nucleotide sequence: TGTGCCAGCAGTTTGGGTGGGGCCAATAATTCACCCCTCCACTTT.

V gene TRBV20-1 combines with J gene TRBJ2-3; no definite D call. This CDR3 comprises 15 residues. Germline CDR1 and CDR2: DFQATT and SNEGSKA (reference sequence). Trimming took 6 bases from V and 2 from J, leaving 18 bases between them. The CDR3 DNA reads as TGCAGTGCGGGTGGCTTGGGCACCAACACAGATACGCAGTATTTT. Its translation is CSAGGLGTNTDTQYF.

CDR3 bases: TGTGCCAGCAGTTACTGGGACAGGCAAAATTCACCCCTCCACTTT. This encodes CASSYWDRQNSPLHF. The chain is built from TRBV6-6 and TRBJ1-6; 8 nucleotides align to TRBD1. The CDR3 extends over 15 amino acids. Germline CDR1 MNHNY, CDR2 SVGAGI (reference sequence). The J segment lost 7 bases and the V segment lost 1 base, leaving 3 bases of the junction unmatched.